This T cell receptor beta chain stems from a study of T cells after yellow fever vaccination. Study-level information: Those fractions that held only low numbers of cells were prepared using the SMART-Seq v4 Ultra Low Input RNA kit.

Making TCR cDNA involved 5'RACE template switching, which added UMIs and a universal primer site. Using its own MiXCR run on the 5' RACE reads, TCRdb lists one record per CDR3 protein. The sample carries some 600,000 distinct CDR3 sequences, around 12% recorded once. V dropped 0 bases and J dropped 7 bases, with 12 bases sitting between them. The CDR3 spans 14 residues. The TCR was taken from a man in his thirties or forties who received the YFV17D yellow fever vaccine. The sequences come from PBMCs, collected on the day of the yellow fever booster vaccination. The rearrangement links TRBV12-3 or TRBV12-4 to TRBJ1-2, with D unclear. In DNA, the CDR3 is TGTGCCAGCAGTTTAGCGGGTGGGTCCGGTGGCTACACCTTC. This translates into CASSLAGGSGGYTF.